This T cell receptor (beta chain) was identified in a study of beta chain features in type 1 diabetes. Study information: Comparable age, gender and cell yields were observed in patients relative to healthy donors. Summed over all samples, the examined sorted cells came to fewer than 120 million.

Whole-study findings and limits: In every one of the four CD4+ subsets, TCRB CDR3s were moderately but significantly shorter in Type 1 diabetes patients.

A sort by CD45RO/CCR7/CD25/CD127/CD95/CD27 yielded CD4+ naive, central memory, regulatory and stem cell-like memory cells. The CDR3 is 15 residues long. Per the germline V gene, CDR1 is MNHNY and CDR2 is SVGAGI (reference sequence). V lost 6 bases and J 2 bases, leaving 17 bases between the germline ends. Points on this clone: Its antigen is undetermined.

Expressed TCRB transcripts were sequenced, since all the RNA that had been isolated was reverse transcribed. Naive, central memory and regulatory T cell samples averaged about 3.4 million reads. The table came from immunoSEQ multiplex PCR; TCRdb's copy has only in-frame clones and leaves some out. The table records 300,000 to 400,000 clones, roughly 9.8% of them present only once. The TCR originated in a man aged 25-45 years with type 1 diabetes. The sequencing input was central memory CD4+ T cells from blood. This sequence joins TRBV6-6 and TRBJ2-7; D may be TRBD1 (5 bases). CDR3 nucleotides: TGTGCCAGCAGGGCTTACTCGACAGTAACCTACGAGCAGTACTTC. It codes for CASRAYSTVTYEQYF.